Listed here is a single T cell receptor beta chain. Its target is not known. This specimen comes from a study of cytomegalovirus exposure and HLA in healthy donors. The V and J ends lost 1 base and 6 bases respectively, with 13 bases between them. Germline V gives CDR1 SGHNT, CDR2 YYREEE (reference sequence). This CDR3 is 14 amino acids long. General observations from the study: Follow-up analysis found HLA locus-dependent TCR association rates, highest for DRB1 and lowest for HLA-C.

Every donor was a healthy person donating bone marrow. PCR used 60 Vbeta primers and 13 Jbeta primers. TCRdb keeps only in-frame clones here, not all; method: immunoSEQ multiplex PCR. The table lists roughly 150,000 clones, approximately 79% of them singletons. The V call is TRBV5-4, the J call TRBJ1-2; TRBD1 might be the D (5 bases). The TCR originated in a male donor in good health and CMV-seronegative. Sequencing input: PBMCs. The CDR3 bases are TGTGCCAGCAGCTTGCCCAGGGAGGGCCATGGCTACACCTTC. Its translation is CASSLPREGHGYTF. The complete variable domain, with remaining parts taken from reference TRBV5-4 and TRBJ1-2, reads ETGVTQSPTHLIKTRGQQVTLRCSSQSGHNTVSWYQQALGQGPQFIFQYYREEENGRGNFPPRFSGLQFPNYSSELNVNALELDDSALYLCASSLPREGHGYTFGSGTRLTVV.